This entry describes one TCR beta chain. Its antigen is unidentified. Its ends do not fully match the called genes, so a read error is possible. This specimen comes from a study of T-cell reconstitution after alpha-beta-depleted transplantation in children. Whole-study findings and limits: About two months after transplant, alpha-beta T cells reportedly came from several hundred expanded graft clones. Some patients' high day-60 TCRbeta diversity was attributed to recipient cells surviving conditioning. T-cell counts and diversity were attributed mostly to newly produced T cells one year after transplant.

Using unique molecular identifiers, the investigators prepared the TCRbeta library. TCRdb analysed the PCR reads with MiXCR anew, one entry per CDR3 protein. This sample has hundreds of thousands of distinct CDR3 sequences, with 10% to 15% found just once. This receptor was obtained from a girl under 10 years old with congenital amegakaryocytic thrombocytopenia, due to receive a stem cell transplant. Sample: PBMCs, taken before TCRalphabeta/CD19-depleted stem cell transplant.

The CDR3 here is CASGTTYEKLFF. Written as DNA, the CDR3 is TGTGCCAGCGGGACAACTTATGAAAAACTGTTTTTT. The chain joins TRBV7-9 to TRBJ1-4; a possible D gene is TRBD1 (6 bases). Germline V gene lookup returns CDR1 SEHNR and CDR2 FQNEAQ (reference sequence). There are 12 residues in the CDR3.